A selection of T cell receptor beta chains follows, all from one sample in a study of T cell responses to AZD1222 COVID-19 vaccine. Produced via immunoSEQ multiplex PCR; TCRdb's table is partial and in-frame only. The repertoire holds 120,000 to 150,000 clones, with 70% to 90% as singletons. The sample was peripheral blood, taken on day 0 of AZD1222 vaccination. The receptors here all came from an adult in good health. Each CDR3 is given with its conserved first and last residue. D genes are given only for firm matches. Not all rows give a size; the values are once, few, many and, for expanded clones, a class.

D | J | V | size | DNA | CDR3
- | TRBJ2-5 | TRBV9 | - | TGTGCCAGCAGCGTAGTCGGGGGAGGGGGTGAGACCCAGTACTTC | CASSVVGGGGETQYF
- | TRBJ2-1 | TRBV7-2 | - | TGTGCCAGCAGCTTAGGAAGAATCTCCTACAATGAGCAGTTCTTC | CASSLGRISYNEQFF
- | TRBJ1-1 | TRBV10-3 | - | TGTGCCAACAGGGCCGGGACGGAAGCTTTCTTT | CANRAGTEAFF
- | TRBJ1-3 | TRBV19 | - | TGTGCCAGTAGTATAGCGGGGGTCTCTGGAAACACCATATATTTT | CASSIAGVSGNTIYF
- | TRBJ2-3 | TRBV28 | - | TGTGCCAGCGGGGATCCTAGCACAGATACGCAGTATTTT | CASGDPSTDTQYF
- | TRBJ2-7 | TRBV28 | - | TGTGCCAGCAGTACCACTGGGGGGTACGAGCAGTACTTC | CASSTTGGYEQYF
TRBD2 | TRBJ2-3 | TRBV13 | - | TGTGCCAGCAGCCCTCGGACTAGCGGAATAGATACGCAGTATTTT | CASSPRTSGIDTQYF
TRBD1 | TRBJ1-3 | TRBV19 | - | TGTGCCAGTAGTAACAGGGGCCGGACCACCATATATTTT | CASSNRGRTTIYF
TRBD1 | TRBJ1-5 | TRBV4-1 | - | TGCGCCAGCAGCCAGTACGGGACAGCCTATCAGCCCCAGCATTTT | CASSQYGTAYQPQHF
TRBD2 | TRBJ2-1 | TRBV29-1 | - | TGCAGCGTAGACCCGGGACTAGCGTACAATGAGCAGTTCTTC | CSVDPGLAYNEQFF
- | TRBJ2-3 | TRBV7-6 | - | TGTGCCAGCAGCTTAGCGGGGCAGGGTGCAGATACGCAGTATTTT | CASSLAGQGADTQYF
- | TRBJ2-2 | TRBV5-6 | once | TGTGCCAGCAGACTAGGGAGGAACACCGGGGAGCTGTTTTTT | CASRLGRNTGELFF
- | TRBJ2-2 | TRBV3-1/TRBV3-2 | once | TGTGCCAGCAGCTCATCGTGCTTGACCGGGGAGCTGTTTTTT | CASSSSCLTGELFF
TRBD1 | TRBJ2-7 | TRBV28 | - | TGTGCCAGCAGTCCTCCACCTGGACAGGGGGCGGCCTACGAGCAGTACTTC | CASSPPPGQGAAYEQYF
- | TRBJ1-1 | TRBV18 | - | TGTGCCAGCTCACCGGGGGTCAGGAACACTGAAGCTTTCTTT | CASSPGVRNTEAFF
TRBD2 | TRBJ2-3 | TRBV6-5 | - | TGTGCCAGCAGCCTTTCCGGGAGGGCGGCAGATACGCAGTATTTT | CASSLSGRAADTQYF
- | TRBJ1-1 | TRBV5-1 | few | TGCGCCAGCAGCTTGAGGGGTGATTCTGAAGCTTTCTTT | CASSLRGDSEAFF
TRBD2 | TRBJ2-7 | TRBV5-1 | - | TGCGCCAGCAGCCCTGGACTAGCGGGATTAACCTACGAGCAGTACTTC | CASSPGLAGLTYEQYF
TRBD1 | TRBJ2-7 | TRBV24-1 | - | TGTGCCACCAGTGAAGGACAGGGTGGTTTCTACGAGCAGTACTTC | CATSEGQGGFYEQYF
- | TRBJ2-5 | TRBV7-9 | - | TGTGCCAGCAAAGTAGAGGGTAGGAAGACCCAGTACTTC | CASKVEGRKTQYF
- | TRBJ2-7 | TRBV10-3 | - | TGTGCCATCAGTGAGCCATCCTACGAGCAGTACTTC | CAISEPSYEQYF
- | TRBJ1-1 | TRBV10-3 | once | TGTGCCATCAGTGAGTCCAAGACGTGGACTGAAGCTTTCTTT | CAISESKTWTEAFF
TRBD1 | TRBJ2-2 | TRBV7-3 | - | TGTGCCAGCAGCGCATCACAGGGGACCGGCGGGGAGCTGTTTTTT | CASSASQGTGGELFF
- | TRBJ1-1 | TRBV30 | - | TGTGCCTGGAGTGGATTGGGGTTTGGCACTGAAGCTTTCTTT | CAWSGLGFGTEAFF
- | TRBJ2-5 | TRBV4-3 | - | TGCGCCAGCAGCCAAGGATTCGGGGCCGAGGGCCAAGAGACCCAGTACTTC | CASSQGFGAEGQETQYF
TRBD2 | TRBJ2-1 | TRBV29-1 | - | TGCAGCGTTGATTGGGGACTAGATCGCAATGAGCAGTTCTTC | CSVDWGLDRNEQFF
TRBD1 | TRBJ1-5 | TRBV27 | - | TGTGCCAGCAGTTTATCAAGGATCATCGGACAGGGGGCTAGCAATCAGCCCCAGCATTTT | CASSLSRIIGQGASNQPQHF
- | TRBJ1-4 | TRBV6-2/TRBV6-3 | - | TGTGCCAGCAGCGACGACACCTCAACTAATGAAAAACTGTTTTTT | CASSDDTSTNEKLFF
TRBD1 | TRBJ2-2 | TRBV5-1 | - | TGCGCCAGCGAGGGAGAGGGGGCGGCCGGGGAGCTGTTTTTT | CASEGEGAAGELFF
- | TRBJ2-2 | TRBV11-3 | once | TGTGCCAGCAGCCTAAGTTCTCGACTAGAGGGTCTCGGGGAGCTGTTTTTT | CASSLSSRLEGLGELFF
TRBD2 | TRBJ2-2 | TRBV9 | - | TGTGCCAGCAGCGGGGGGACTAGCGGCGGGGAGCTGTTTTTT | CASSGGTSGGELFF